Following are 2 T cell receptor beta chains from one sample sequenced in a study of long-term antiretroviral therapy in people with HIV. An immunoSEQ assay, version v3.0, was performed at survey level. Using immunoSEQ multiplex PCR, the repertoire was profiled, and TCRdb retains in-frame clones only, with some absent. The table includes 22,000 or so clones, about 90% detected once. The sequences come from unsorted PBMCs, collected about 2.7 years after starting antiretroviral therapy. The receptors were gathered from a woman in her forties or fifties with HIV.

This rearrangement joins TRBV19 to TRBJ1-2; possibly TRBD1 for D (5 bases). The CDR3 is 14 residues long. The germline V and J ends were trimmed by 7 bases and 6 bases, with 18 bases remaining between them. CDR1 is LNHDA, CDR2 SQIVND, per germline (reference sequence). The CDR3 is CASTSTQAYDGYTF. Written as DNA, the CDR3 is TGTGCCAGTACGTCTACACAGGCTTACGATGGCTACACCTTC.

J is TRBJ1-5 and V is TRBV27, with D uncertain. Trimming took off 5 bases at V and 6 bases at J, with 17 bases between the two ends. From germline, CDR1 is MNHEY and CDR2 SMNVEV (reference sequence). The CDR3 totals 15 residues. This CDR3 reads CASSPHTSSPQPQHF. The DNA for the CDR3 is TGTGCCAGCAGTCCCCACACCTCCTCACCTCAGCCCCAGCATTTT.